What follows describes a single TCR beta chain. The antigen is unknown. CDR3 length: 10 residues. The germline gives CDR1 SNHLY, CDR2 FYNNEI. V trimming: 10 bases; J trimming: 8 bases; junction bases outside the gene matches: 3. These data originate in a study of T cell responses to AZD1222 COVID-19 vaccine. General study results and limits: The study found vaccine-associated CD4 TCRs spanning spike, dominant at 160-218 and 743-854. Seropositive status at baseline applied to only 6 or 7 AZD1222 recipients.

The protocol was immunoSEQ multiplex PCR, while the TCRdb copy is restricted to in-frame clones and leaves out a portion. The sample has 150,000 to 200,000 clones; 90% to 95% are singletons. The sample was peripheral blood, taken on day 0 of AZD1222 vaccination. The chain links TRBV2 to TRBJ2-3; 7 positions agree with TRBD2. This clonotype was obtained from an adult in good health. The CDR3 coding sequence is TGTGCCACCAGACTAGCTACGCAGTATTTT. This translates into CATRLATQYF.